This TCR beta chain was sequenced in a study of cytomegalovirus exposure and HLA in healthy donors (TCRdb year 2017). About the study as a whole: A later analysis indicated that the 95 to 150 validation repertoires were generated on the platform also employed for the roughly 650 repertoires of the first cohort. The aim of the study was to test whether cataloging public T cell receptors could identify signatures of past pathogen exposure. Besides the first cohort of approximately 670 subjects, a separate validation cohort made up of 120 or so different subjects was used. High-throughput TCR immunosequencing, statistical association of individual TCRs with disease status, and machine learning were combined to predict cytomegalovirus infection status. Study-level results and caveats: The authors suggested that the approach could potentially be generalized to other disease states and immunological phenotypes. Three of the identified cytomegalovirus-associated TCR beta chains were confirmed in vitro to be specific for cytomegalovirus antigens. While some public TCRs were present in many individuals, most TCR sequences turned up only very rarely across donors. A later analysis found that TCRs clustered in the first cohort also tended to co-occur in the 100 to 150 validation repertoires, with 94% of cluster scores above 0. The study gave a list of some 150 TCR beta chains associated with cytomegalovirus. In both the original and validation cohorts, the classifier was reported to diagnose cytomegalovirus status with high specificity and sensitivity. A later analysis had no HLA typing for the validation cohort, so co-occurrence there was scored across all 110 or so repertoires.

Sequences LNHDA (CDR1) and SQIVND (CDR2) are obtained from the germline V gene (reference sequence). For this chain, trimming is 3 bases at the V end and 7 bases at the J end, and the number of junction bases without a gene match is 10. The CDR3 goes from the cysteine to the phenylalanine over 15 residues. CDR3 DNA only is kept here, 45 bases in frame from base 1. Libraries were made using the immunoSEQ multiplex PCR assay. In the original analysis: To diagnose cytomegalovirus status from the catalog of TCR beta chain sequences, a statistical classification framework was built. What TCRdb holds here is the immuneACCESS table cut down to in-frame rearrangements. Part of the clones is not present; checked against another copy, under half of the missing clones reflect an unresolved V gene, and the others are unexplained. V and J calls and clone size are those listed in that table; D and trimming were worked out from the DNA. Counted in this sample were about 74,000 clones; 85% to 95% of them appeared once. The ten largest clones represent about 1.6% of the sample.

This clone was detected only a few times. Its binding antigen is unknown. No base quality information exists; no much larger clone differs at one position. Donors formed part of the validation cohort, which comprised about 120 subjects and was distinct from the first cohort of roughly 600 subjects. Source material: PBMCs. The origin of this receptor is a man between 18 and 29 years old in good health and CMV-seropositive. The sequence joins TRBV19 to TRBJ1-2, and 8 bases in between align with TRBD1. The CDR3 region: CASSIEDRAILGYTF. The nucleotide sequence is given as TGTGCCAGTAGTATCGAGGACAGGGCGATTCTTGGCTACACCTTC.